This TCR beta chain derives from a study of shared clonotypes between healthy human individuals. Sequencing was performed with immunoSEQ multiplex PCR; in TCRdb, only in-frame clones are kept and a portion is missing. The sample holds around 750,000 clones; over 65% are singletons and the top ten take around 1.6%. This clone was observed a handful of times. CDR1 MGHRA and CDR2 YSYEKL come from the germline V gene. Trimming removed 2 bases at V and 0 bases at J, with 12 bases between. This CDR3 comprises 16 residues. This TCR was sampled from a woman in her 30s in good health. The sample taken for sequencing was memory CD4+ T cells sorted from blood. This sample's subset: CD45RA-negative fraction. This chain connects TRBV4-1 to TRBJ2-3, with a possible D match to TRBD1 (6 bases). This CDR3 is CASSQPDSTSTDTQYF. CDR3 bases: TGCGCCAGCAGCCAACCGGACAGTACTAGCACAGATACGCAGTATTTT.